A single sample is the source of the 8 T cell receptor beta chains below, sequenced in a study of shared clonotypes between healthy human individuals. Measured with immunoSEQ multiplex PCR; TCRdb has only the in-frame clones, and not every one. The sample lists some 2.4 million clones; over 85% were seen once. Sequencing was done on a sample of naive CD4+ T cells from PBMCs. The subset: CD45RA+ positively selected. Receptor source: a man between 18 and 35 years old in good health. Some clones in this sample may be carry-over from other donors' samples.

The chain is built from TRBV6-4 and TRBJ2-1, with TRBD2 matching over 7 bases. The CDR3 totals 15 residues. V shed 4 bases, J shed 3 bases, and the junction held 6 bases outside the gene matches. Germline CDR1 is MRHNA and CDR2 is SNTAGT. CDR3 sequence: CASSAGGGGYNEQFF. CDR3 bases: TGTGCCAGCAGTGCTGGCGGGGGAGGCTACAATGAGCAGTTCTTC.

The V gene is TRBV6-1, the J gene TRBJ1-2, with a tentative D call TRBD1 (6 bases). The CDR3 contains 12 residues. V shed 4 bases and J shed 6 bases, with 9 bases lying between them. Germline V gives CDR1 MNHNS, CDR2 SASEGT. The CDR3 protein is CASSVPGDGYTF. For the CDR3, the DNA is TGTGCCAGCAGTGTACCAGGGGATGGCTACACCTTC.

This sequence joins TRBV9 and TRBJ2-7; unclear D gene. Germline CDR1 and CDR2: SGDLS and YYNGEE. The CDR3 contains 14 residues. Between the trimmed V and J ends, which lost 0 bases and 0 bases, there was a span of 7 bases. The CDR3, as DNA: TGTGCCAGCAGCGTAGGAAATCCCTCCTACGAGCAGTACTTC. This codes for CASSVGNPSYEQYF. Variable domain in full (rest from reference TRBV9 and TRBJ2-7): DSGVTQTPKHLITATGQRVTLRCSPRSGDLSVYWYQQSLDQGLQFLIQYYNGEERAKGNILERFSAQQFPDLHSELNLSSLELGDSALYFCASSVGNPSYEQYFGPGTRLTVT.

V is TRBV5-4 and J is TRBJ2-7; 11 bases align to TRBD2. This CDR3 contains 15 residues. Trimming cost V 3 bases and J 0 bases; bases outside gene matches: 2. Per germline, CDR1 SGHNT and CDR2 YYREEE (reference sequence). CDR3 residues: CASSSTSGASYEQYF. The CDR3 nucleotides are TGTGCCAGCAGCTCGACTAGCGGGGCCTCCTACGAGCAGTACTTC.

The chain employs TRBV19 and TRBJ2-1, with TRBD1 matching 8 bases. Trimming at V came to 4 bases and at J to 8 bases, leaving 4 bases not matched to a gene. The germline gives CDR1 LNHDA, CDR2 SQIVND (reference sequence). CDR3 length: 13 residues. The CDR3 is CASSRDRGDEQFF. The CDR3 DNA reads as TGTGCCAGTAGTAGAGACAGGGGTGATGAGCAGTTCTTC.

The genes are TRBV5-1 and TRBJ1-1, with 7 bases aligning to TRBD1. There are 16 residues in the CDR3. Germline V gene data show CDR1 as SGHRS and CDR2 as YFSETQ. V gave up 1 base and J gave up 0 bases; unmatched junction bases: 6. DNA of the CDR3: TGCGCCAGCAGCTTGTTGTCAGGGGGGATGAACACTGAAGCTTTCTTT. The encoded protein is CASSLLSGGMNTEAFF.

The CDR3 sequence is CASSANNRDYQETQYF. Written as DNA, the CDR3 is TGTGCCAGCAGCGCCAACAACCGGGACTACCAAGAGACCCAGTACTTC. The chain couples TRBV7-6 to TRBJ2-5, with D perhaps TRBD2 (6 bases). CDR3 length: 16 amino acids. Germline values: CDR1 SGHVS, CDR2 FNYEAQ. The germline V and J ends were trimmed by 5 bases and 0 bases, with 16 bases remaining between them.

The rearrangement uses TRBV27 and TRBJ1-1, with TRBD1 matching 9 bases. V lost 1 base, J lost 0 bases, and 3 bases stayed unmatched. CDR3 length equals 16 residues. Per the germline V gene, CDR1 is MNHEY and CDR2 is SMNVEV (reference sequence). CDR3 sequence: CASSLWGTGLNTEAFF. CDR3 coding DNA: TGTGCCAGCAGTTTATGGGGGACAGGGCTGAACACTGAAGCTTTCTTT.